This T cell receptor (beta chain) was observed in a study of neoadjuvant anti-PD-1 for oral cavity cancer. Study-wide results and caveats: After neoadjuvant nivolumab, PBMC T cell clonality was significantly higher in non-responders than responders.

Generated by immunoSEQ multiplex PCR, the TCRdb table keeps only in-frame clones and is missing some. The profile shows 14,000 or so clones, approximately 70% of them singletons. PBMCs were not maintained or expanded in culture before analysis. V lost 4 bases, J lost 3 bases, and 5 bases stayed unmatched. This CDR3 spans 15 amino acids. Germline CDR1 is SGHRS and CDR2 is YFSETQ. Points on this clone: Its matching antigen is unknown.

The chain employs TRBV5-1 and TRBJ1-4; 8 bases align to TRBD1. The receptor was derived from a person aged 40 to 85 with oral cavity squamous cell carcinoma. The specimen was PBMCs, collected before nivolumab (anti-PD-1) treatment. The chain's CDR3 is CASSGGQGSNEKLFF. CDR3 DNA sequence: TGCGCCAGCAGCGGAGGACAGGGATCTAATGAAAAACTGTTTTTT.